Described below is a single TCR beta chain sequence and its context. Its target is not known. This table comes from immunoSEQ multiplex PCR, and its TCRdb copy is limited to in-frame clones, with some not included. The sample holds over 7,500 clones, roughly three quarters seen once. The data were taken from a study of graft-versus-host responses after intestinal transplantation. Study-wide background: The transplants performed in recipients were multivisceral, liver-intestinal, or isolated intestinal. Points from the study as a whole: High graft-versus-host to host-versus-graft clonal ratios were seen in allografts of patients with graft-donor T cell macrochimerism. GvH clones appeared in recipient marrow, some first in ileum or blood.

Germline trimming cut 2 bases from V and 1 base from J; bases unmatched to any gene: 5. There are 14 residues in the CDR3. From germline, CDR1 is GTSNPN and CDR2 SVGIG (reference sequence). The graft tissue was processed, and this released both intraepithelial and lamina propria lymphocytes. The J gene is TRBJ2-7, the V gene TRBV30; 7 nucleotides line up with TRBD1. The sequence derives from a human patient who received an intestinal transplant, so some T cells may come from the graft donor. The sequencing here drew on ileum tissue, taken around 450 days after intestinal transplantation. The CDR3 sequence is CAWSPDRVSYEQYF. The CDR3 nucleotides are TGTGCCTGGAGTCCTGACAGGGTATCCTACGAGCAGTACTTC.